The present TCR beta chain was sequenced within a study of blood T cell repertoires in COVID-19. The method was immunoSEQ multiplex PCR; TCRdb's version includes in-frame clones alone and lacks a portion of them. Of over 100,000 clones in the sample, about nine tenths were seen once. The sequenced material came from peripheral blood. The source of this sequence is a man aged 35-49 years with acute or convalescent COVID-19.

Written as DNA, the CDR3 is TGTGCCAGCAGCCGAGACACGGGAGAAATACCCCTCCACTTT. Amino acid sequence: CASSRDTGEIPLHF. The rearrangement uses TRBV6-5 and TRBJ1-6; D remains unclear. Trimming removed 6 bases at V and 12 bases at J, with 18 bases between. Per the germline V gene, CDR1 is MNHEY and CDR2 is SVGAGI. CDR3 length: 14 residues.